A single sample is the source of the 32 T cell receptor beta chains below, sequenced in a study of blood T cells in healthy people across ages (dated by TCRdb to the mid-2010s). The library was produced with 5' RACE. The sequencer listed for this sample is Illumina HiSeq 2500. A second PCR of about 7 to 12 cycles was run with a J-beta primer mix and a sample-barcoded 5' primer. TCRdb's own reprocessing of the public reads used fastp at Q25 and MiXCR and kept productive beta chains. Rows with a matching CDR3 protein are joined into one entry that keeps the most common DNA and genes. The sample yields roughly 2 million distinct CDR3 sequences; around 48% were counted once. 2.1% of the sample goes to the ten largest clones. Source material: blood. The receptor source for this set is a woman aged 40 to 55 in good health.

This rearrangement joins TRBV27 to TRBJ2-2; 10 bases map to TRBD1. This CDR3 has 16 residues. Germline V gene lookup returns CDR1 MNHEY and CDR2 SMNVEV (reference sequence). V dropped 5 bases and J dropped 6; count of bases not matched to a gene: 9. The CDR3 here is CASSTPGQGISGELFF. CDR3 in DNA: TGTGCCAGCAGTACACCGGGACAGGGGATCTCCGGGGAGCTGTTTTTT.

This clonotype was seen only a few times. The CDR3 reads CASSLQGQPGETQYF. In DNA, the CDR3 is TGTGCCAGCAGCTTACAAGGTCAGCCAGGGGAGACCCAGTACTTC. The chain uses TRBV11-2 and TRBJ2-5; possibly TRBD1 for D (5 bases). The germline V gene has CDR1 SGHAT and CDR2 FQNNGV. The CDR3 has 15 amino acids. V was shortened by 2 bases and J by 5 bases, with 15 bases between the two germline ends. The whole variable domain, remainder taken from reference TRBV11-2 and TRBJ2-5, is EAGVAQSPRYKIIEKRQSVAFWCNPISGHATLYWYQQILGQGPKLLIQFQNNGVVDDSQLPKDRFSAERLKGVDSTLKIQPAKLEDSAVYLCASSLQGQPGETQYFGPGTRLLVL.

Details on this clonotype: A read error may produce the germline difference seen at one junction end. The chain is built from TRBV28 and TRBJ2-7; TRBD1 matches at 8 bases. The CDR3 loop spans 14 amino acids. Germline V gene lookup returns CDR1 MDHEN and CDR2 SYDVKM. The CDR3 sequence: CTSSFGQGAYEQYF. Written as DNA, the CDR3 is TGTACCAGCAGTTTTGGGCAGGGGGCTTACGAGCAGTACTTC. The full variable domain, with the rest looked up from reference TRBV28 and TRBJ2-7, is DVKVTQSSRYLVKRTGEKVFLECVQDMDHENMFWYRQDPGLGLRLIYFSYDVKMKEKGDIPEGYSVSREKKERFSLILESASTNQTSMYLCTSSFGQGAYEQYFGPGTRLTVT.

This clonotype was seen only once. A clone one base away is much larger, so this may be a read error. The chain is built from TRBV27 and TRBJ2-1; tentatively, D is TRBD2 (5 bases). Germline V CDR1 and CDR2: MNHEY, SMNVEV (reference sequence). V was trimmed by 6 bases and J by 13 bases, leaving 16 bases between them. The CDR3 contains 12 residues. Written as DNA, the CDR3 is TGTGCCAGCAGCCATCCTGGGGAGACCCAGTTCTTC. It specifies CASSHPGETQFF.

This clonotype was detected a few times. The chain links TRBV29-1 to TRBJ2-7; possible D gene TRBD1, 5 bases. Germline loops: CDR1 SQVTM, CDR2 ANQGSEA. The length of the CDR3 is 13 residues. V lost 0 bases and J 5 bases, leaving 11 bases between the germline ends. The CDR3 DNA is TGCAGCGTTGAAGAACTCGCAGGGAACGAGCAGTACTTC. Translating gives CSVEELAGNEQYF.

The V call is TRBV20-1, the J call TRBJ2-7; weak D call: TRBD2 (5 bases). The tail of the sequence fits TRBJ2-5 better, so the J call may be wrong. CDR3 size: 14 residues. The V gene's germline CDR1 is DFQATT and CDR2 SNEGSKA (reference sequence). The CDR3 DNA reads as TGCAGTGCTAGAGTAGTAGGTACGGGGGAGACCCAGTACTTC. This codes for CSARVVGTGETQYF.

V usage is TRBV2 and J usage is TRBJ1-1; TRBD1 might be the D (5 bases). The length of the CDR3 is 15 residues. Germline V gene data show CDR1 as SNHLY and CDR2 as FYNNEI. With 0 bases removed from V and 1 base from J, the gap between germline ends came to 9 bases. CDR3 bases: TGTGCCAGCAGTGAAGCGTTTGGGGGGAACACTGAAGCTTTCTTT. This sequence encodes CASSEAFGGNTEAFF.

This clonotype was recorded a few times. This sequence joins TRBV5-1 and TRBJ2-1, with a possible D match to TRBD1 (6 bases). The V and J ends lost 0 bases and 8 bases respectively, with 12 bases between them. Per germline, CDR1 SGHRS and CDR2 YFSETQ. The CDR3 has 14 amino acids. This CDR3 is CASSLEGVGDEQFF. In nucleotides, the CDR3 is TGCGCCAGCAGCTTGGAGGGGGTCGGCGATGAGCAGTTCTTC. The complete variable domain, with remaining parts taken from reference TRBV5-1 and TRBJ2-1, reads KAGVTQTPRYLIKTRGQQVTLSCSPISGHRSVSWYQQTPGQGLQFLFEYFSETQRNKGNFPGRFSGRQFSNSRSEMNVSTLELGDSALYLCASSLEGVGDEQFFGPGTRLTVL.

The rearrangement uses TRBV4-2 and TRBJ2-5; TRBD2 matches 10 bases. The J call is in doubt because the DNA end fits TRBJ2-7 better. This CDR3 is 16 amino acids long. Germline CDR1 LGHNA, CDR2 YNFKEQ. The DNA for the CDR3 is TGTGCCAGCAGCCAGAGTAGCGGGGGGAATCAGCGCGAGCAGTACTTC. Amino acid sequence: CASSQSSGGNQREQYF.

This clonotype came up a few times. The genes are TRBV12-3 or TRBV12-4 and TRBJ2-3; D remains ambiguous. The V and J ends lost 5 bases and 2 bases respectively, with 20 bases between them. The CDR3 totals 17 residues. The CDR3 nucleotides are TGTGCCAGCAGTCCCCCCTTGGCTAGACCCCACACAGATACGCAGTATTTT. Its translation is CASSPPLARPHTDTQYF.

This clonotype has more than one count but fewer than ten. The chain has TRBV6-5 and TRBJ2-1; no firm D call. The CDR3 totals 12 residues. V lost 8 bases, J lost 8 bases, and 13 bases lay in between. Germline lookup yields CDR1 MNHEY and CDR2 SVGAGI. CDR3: CASANTVDEQFF. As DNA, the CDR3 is TGTGCCAGCGCAAATACAGTCGATGAGCAGTTCTTC.

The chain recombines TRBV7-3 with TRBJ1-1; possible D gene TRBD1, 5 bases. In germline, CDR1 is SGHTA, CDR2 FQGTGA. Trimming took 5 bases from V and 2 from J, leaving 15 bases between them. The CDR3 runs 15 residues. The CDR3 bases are TGTGCCAGCAGCGTCGCATCAGGGAGAAACACTGAAGCTTTCTTT. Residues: CASSVASGRNTEAFF.

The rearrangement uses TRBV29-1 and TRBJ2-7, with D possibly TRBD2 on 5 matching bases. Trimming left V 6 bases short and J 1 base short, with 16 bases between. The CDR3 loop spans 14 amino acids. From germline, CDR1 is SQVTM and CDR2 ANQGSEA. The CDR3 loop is CSVGDVSGSYEQYF. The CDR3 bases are TGCAGCGTCGGCGACGTGTCGGGGTCCTACGAGCAGTACTTC.

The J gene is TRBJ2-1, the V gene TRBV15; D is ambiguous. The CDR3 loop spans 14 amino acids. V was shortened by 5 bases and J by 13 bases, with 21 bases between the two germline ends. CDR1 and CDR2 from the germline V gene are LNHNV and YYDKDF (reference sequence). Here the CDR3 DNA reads TGTGCCACCAGCCTTGGGGTTGGCCAAGAGACCCAGTTCTTC. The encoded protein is CATSLGVGQETQFF. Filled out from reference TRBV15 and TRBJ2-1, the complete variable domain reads DAMVIQNPRYQVTQFGKPVTLSCSQTLNHNVMYWYQQKSSQAPKLLFHYYDKDFNNEADTPDNFQSRRPNTSFCFLDIRSPGLGDTAMYLCATSLGVGQETQFFGPGTRLTVL.

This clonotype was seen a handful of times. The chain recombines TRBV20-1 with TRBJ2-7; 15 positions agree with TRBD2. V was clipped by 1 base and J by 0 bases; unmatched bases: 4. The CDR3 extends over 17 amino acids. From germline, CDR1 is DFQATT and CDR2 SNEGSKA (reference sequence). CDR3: CSARGTSGGVLSYEQYF. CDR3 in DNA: TGCAGTGCTAGAGGGACTAGCGGGGGGGTACTCTCCTACGAGCAGTACTTC.

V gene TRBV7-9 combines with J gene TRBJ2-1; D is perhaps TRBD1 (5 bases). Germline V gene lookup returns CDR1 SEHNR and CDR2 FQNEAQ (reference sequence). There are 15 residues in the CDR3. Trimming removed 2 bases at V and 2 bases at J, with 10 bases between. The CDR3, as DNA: TGTGCCAGCAGCTTAAAGGGGCATACCTACAATGAGCAGTTCTTC. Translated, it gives CASSLKGHTYNEQFF.

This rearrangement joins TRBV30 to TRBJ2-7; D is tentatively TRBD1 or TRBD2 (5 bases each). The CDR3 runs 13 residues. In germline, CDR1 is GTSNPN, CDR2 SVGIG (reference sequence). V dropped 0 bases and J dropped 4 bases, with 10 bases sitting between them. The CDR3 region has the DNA TGTGCCTGGAGTGTTGAGGGACCATACGAGCAGTACTTC. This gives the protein CAWSVEGPYEQYF. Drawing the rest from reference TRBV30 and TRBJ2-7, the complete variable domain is SQTIHQWPATLVQPVGSPLSLECTVEGTSNPNLYWYRQAAGRGLQLLFYSVGIGQISSEVPQNLSASRPQDRQFILSSKKLLLSDSGFYLCAWSVEGPYEQYFGPGTRLTVT.

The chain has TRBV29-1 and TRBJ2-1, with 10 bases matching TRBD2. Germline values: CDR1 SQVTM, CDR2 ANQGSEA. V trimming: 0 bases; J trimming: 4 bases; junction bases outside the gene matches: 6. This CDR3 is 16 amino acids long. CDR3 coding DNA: TGCAGCGTTGAAGATGCCACTAGCGGGATTTACAATGAGCAGTTCTTC. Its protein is CSVEDATSGIYNEQFF.

CDR3 bases: TGTGCCAGCAGCTTATCTAGCGGGGGCCCCGATCCGCGGTTGACAGATACGCAGTATTTT. Translated, it gives CASSLSSGGPDPRLTDTQYF. This sequence joins TRBV7-9 and TRBJ2-3, with 10 bases fitting TRBD2. V lost 2 bases and J lost 3; bases outside the gene matches: 17. The V gene's germline CDR1 is SEHNR and CDR2 FQNEAQ (reference sequence). CDR3 length: 20 amino acids.

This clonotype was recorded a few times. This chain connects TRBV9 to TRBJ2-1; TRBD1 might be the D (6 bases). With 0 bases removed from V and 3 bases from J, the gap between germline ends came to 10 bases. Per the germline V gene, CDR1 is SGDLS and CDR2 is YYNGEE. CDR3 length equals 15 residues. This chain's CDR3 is CASSVGGPVYNEQFF. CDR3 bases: TGTGCCAGCAGCGTAGGGGGGCCAGTCTACAATGAGCAGTTCTTC.

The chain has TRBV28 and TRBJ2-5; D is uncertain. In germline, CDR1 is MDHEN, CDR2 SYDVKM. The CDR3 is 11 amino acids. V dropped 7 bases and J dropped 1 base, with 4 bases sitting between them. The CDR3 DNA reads TGTGCCAGCAACGGCCAAGAGACCCAGTACTTC. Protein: CASNGQETQYF.

This CDR3 is CSASRAANQETQYF. CDR3 nucleotide sequence: TGCAGTGCTAGTAGGGCGGCGAACCAAGAGACCCAGTACTTC. This chain links TRBV20-1 with TRBJ2-5; D ambiguous. Germline V gene lookup returns CDR1 DFQATT and CDR2 SNEGSKA (reference sequence). With 3 bases removed from V and 0 bases from J, the gap between germline ends came to 11 bases. The CDR3 extends over 14 amino acids.

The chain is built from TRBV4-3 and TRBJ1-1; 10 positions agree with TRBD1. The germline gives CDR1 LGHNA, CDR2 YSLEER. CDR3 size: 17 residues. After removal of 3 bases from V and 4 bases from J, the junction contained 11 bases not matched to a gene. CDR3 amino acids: CASSHTATGTGATEAFF. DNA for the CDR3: TGCGCCAGCAGCCACACAGCCACCGGGACAGGGGCCACTGAAGCTTTCTTT.

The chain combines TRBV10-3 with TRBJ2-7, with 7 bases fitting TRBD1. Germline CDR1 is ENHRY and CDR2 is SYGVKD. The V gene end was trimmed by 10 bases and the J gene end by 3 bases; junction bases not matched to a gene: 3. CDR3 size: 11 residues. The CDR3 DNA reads TGTGCCAGACAGGGTGGCTACGAGCAGTACTTC. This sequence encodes CARQGGYEQYF.

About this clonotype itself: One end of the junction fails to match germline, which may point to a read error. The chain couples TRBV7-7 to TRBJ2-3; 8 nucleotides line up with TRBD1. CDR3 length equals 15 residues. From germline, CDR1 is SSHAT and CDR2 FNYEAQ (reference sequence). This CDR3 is CASSSRTGRGDTQYF. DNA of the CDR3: TGTGCTAGCAGCTCTCGGACAGGGCGCGGGGATACGCAGTATTTT.

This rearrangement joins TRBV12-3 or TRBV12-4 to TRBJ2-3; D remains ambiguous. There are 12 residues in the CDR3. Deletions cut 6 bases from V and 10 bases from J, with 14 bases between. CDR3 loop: CASRFRSDAQYF. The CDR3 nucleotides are TGTGCCAGCAGATTCAGGTCCGATGCGCAGTATTTT.

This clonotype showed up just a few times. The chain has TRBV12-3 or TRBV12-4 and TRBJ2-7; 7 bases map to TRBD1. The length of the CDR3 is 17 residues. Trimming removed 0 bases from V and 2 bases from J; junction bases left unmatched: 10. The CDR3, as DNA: TGTGCCAGCAGTTTAGCCCCTGGACAGGATTTTACCTACGAGCAGTACTTC. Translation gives CASSLAPGQDFTYEQYF.

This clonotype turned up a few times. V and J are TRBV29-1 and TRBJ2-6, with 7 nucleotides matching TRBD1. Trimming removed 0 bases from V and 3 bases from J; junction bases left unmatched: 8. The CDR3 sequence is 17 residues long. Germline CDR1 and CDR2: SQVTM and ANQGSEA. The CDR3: CSVEDWEGGGGANVLTF. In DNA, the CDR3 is TGCAGCGTTGAAGATTGGGAAGGGGGCGGTGGGGCCAACGTCCTGACTTTC.

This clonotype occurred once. The CDR3 nucleotides read TGTGCCAGCAGTGAAGAAGAGGTAGGGTTCTTC. Residues: CASSEEEVGFF. The chain uses TRBV6-1 and TRBJ2-1; D gene unclear. There are 11 residues in the CDR3. Germline CDR1 is MNHNS and CDR2 is SASEGT. V was clipped by 1 base and J by 15 bases, with 10 bases between them.

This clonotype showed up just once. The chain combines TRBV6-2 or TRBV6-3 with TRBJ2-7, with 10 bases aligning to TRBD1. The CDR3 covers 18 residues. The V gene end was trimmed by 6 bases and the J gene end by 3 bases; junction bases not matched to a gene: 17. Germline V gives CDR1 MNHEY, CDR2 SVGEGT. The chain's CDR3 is CASRPAGTGAWLNYEQYF. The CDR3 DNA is TGTGCCAGCAGACCAGCCGGGACAGGGGCCTGGTTGAACTACGAGCAGTACTTC.

Here the CDR3 reads CASTLRGARTDTQYF. DNA of the CDR3: TGTGCCAGCACCCTACGGGGGGCCCGCACAGATACGCAGTATTTT. The chain links TRBV6-6 to TRBJ2-3; a weak D match, TRBD2 (7 bases). Trimming took 7 bases from V and 1 from J, leaving 15 bases between them. The germline CDR1 and CDR2 sequences are MNHNY and SVGAGI (reference sequence). CDR3 length: 15 amino acids.

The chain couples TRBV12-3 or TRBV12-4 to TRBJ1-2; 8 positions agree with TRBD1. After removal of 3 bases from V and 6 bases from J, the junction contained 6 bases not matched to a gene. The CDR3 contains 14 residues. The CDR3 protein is CASSFGQGTDGYTF. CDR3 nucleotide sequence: TGTGCCAGCAGTTTCGGACAGGGCACGGATGGCTACACCTTC.